The TCR beta chain under discussion was sequenced for a study of T cell responses to AZD1222 COVID-19 vaccine. Study information: Analyses pooled second doses at about 4 or about 12 weeks.

With regard to this clone: Its specificity is not known.

General study findings and limits: Unmutated variant regions are reportedly the target of nearly half of TCRs that are spike-specific. Clonal diversity was possibly underestimated, and white British individuals and females predominated among donors.

The assay was immunoSEQ multiplex PCR, and TCRdb's table has in-frame clones only and misses some. The repertoire has 150,000 to 200,000 clones, around 92% of them found once; the top ten carry 1.1% to 1.5%. The CDR3 covers 14 residues. Trimming took off 4 bases at V and 0 bases at J, with 12 bases between the two ends. The germline V gene has CDR1 SQVTM and CDR2 ANQGSEA. The starting material was peripheral blood, obtained on day 0 of AZD1222 vaccination. The rearrangement uses TRBV29-1 and TRBJ1-1, with a tentative D call TRBD1 (6 bases). This sequence was found in an adult in good health. In DNA, the CDR3 is TGCAGCGTTGCATACGGGGGCATGAACACTGAAGCTTTCTTT. This sequence encodes CSVAYGGMNTEAFF.